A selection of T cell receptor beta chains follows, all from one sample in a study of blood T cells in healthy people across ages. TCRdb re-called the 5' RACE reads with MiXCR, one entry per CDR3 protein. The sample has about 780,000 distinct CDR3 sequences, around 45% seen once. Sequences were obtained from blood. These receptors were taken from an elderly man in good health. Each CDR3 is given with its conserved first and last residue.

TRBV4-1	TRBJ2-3	CASSQLAGVGDTQYF
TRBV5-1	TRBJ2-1	CASSFSRDHNEQFF
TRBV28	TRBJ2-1	CASSLPGANNEQFF
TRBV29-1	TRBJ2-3	CSLSPGTSGSTDTQYF
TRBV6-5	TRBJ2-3	CASSYSKASTDTQYF
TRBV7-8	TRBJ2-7	CASSLVMGFRDSTYEQYF
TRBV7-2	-	CASSLGSGTVNEQYF
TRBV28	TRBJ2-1	CASSPIRLAGGYNEQFF
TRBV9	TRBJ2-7	CASSAGTGNFYEQYF
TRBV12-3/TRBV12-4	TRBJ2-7	CASTRTSGSMYEQYF
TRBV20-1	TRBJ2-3	CSASRRDRSTDTPYF
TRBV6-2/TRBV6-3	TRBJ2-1	CASGQSIGTTNEQFF
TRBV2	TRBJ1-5	CASSGQGILNQPQHF
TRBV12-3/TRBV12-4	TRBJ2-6	CASSHSGNRASGANVLTF
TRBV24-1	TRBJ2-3	CATSEGTGDTDTQYF
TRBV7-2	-	CASSLAMDGYNEQYF
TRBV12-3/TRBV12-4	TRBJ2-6	CASSFRFPRGTWGSGSGANVLTF